These 28 T cell receptor beta chains share one sample of origin, sequenced in a study of metastatic and nonmetastatic thyroid tumors. There were no patients who had received any treatment before thyroid surgery. TCRdb re-called the PCR reads with MiXCR. The table lists 25,000 to 35,000 clones, about 20% of them singletons, with under 45% in the top ten. The sequencing input was blood. These receptors came from a female donor with papillary thyroid cancer or a benign thyroid nodule (not recorded which). Some clones in this sample may be carry-over from other donors' samples.

This clone was detected ten times or more. The chain carries TRBV30 and TRBJ1-1; no definite D call. Germline-derived CDR1 and CDR2 are GTSNPN and SVGIG (reference sequence). V gave up 5 bases and J gave up 0 bases, with 10 bases separating them. The CDR3 contains 13 residues. The CDR3 sequence is CAWGPSMNTEAFF. CDR3 DNA: TGTGCCTGGGGCCCCTCCATGAACACTGAAGCTTTCTTT.

This clone came up a few times. The chain couples TRBV6-1 to TRBJ2-7, with D possibly being TRBD2 (6 bases). Trimming took 3 bases from V and 6 from J, leaving 18 bases between them. The CDR3 is 15 amino acids. Per the germline V gene, CDR1 is MNHNS and CDR2 is SASEGT. CDR3: CASSEGLPSRGEQYF. The CDR3 coding sequence is TGTGCCAGCAGTGAGGGACTGCCGTCCCGGGGCGAGCAGTACTTC.

Only a few counts were recorded for this clone. A read error may explain this, as a much larger clone is one base away. The gene calls are TRBV5-4 and TRBJ2-1; 10 bases agree with TRBD2. The V and J ends lost 1 base and 4 bases, in that order; junction bases with no gene match: 11. This CDR3 spans 18 amino acids. Germline V gene sequence: CDR1 SGHNT, CDR2 YYREEE (reference sequence). The CDR3 DNA sequence: TGTGCCAGCAGCTTGTTTAGCGGGAGGCCGGAAAAGTACAATGAGCAGTTCTTC. This translates into CASSLFSGRPEKYNEQFF.

The chain uses TRBV6-1 and TRBJ1-2; TRBD1 agrees at 7 bases. The germline V gene has CDR1 MNHNS and CDR2 SASEGT. V shed 11 bases, J shed 2 bases, and the junction held 5 bases outside the gene matches. This CDR3 has 12 residues. The CDR3, as DNA: TGTGCCGGATCGACAGGGAACTATGGCTACACCTTC. It specifies CAGSTGNYGYTF.

This clone was seen a single time. The missing conserved phenylalanine or tryptophan at the end of this CDR3 makes a read error likely. No DNA is shown, since the ends of the CDR3 on it are uncertain; the CDR3 is the one TCRdb lists. The V gene is TRBV6-1, the J gene TRBJ2-1; the D segment call TRBD1 is taken from the table without a DNA check. Counting both end residues, the CDR3 totals 14 amino acids. Germline CDR1 is MNHNS and CDR2 is SASEGT. CDR3 residues: CASSDGHGPHEQIL.

This clone was seen ten or more times. Within the sample, other DNA sequences also encode this same CDR3. The chain is built from TRBV6-5 and TRBJ2-2; D gene unclear. Trimming shortened V by 2 bases and J by 2 bases, and 9 bases separated the two germline ends. CDR1 is MNHEY and CDR2 is SVGAGI in the germline V gene. The CDR3 covers 15 residues. DNA for the CDR3: TGTGCCAGCAGTTACGGGCAACCAAACACCGGGGAGCTGTTTTTT. The encoded protein is CASSYGQPNTGELFF.

The chain combines TRBV5-5 with TRBJ1-2, with D unclear. V was pared by 1 base and J by 2 bases, with 9 bases between. Looked up from germline, CDR1 is SGHKS and CDR2 is YYEKEE (reference sequence). The CDR3 is 14 amino acids. The CDR3 is CASSLTRGNYGYTF. The CDR3 DNA sequence: TGTGCCAGCAGCTTGACACGGGGAAACTATGGCTACACCTTC.

This clone was counted ten times or more. This chain links TRBV12-5 with TRBJ2-1; D is perhaps TRBD1 or TRBD2 (5 bases each). Trimming took off 5 bases at V and 10 bases at J, with 15 bases between the two ends. The germline V gene encodes CDR1 LGHNT and CDR2 FRNRAP. CDR3 length equals 13 residues. The CDR3: CASGLPGAAEQFF. DNA for the CDR3: TGTGCTAGTGGTCTCCCCGGGGCAGCAGAGCAGTTCTTC.

This clone appeared a few times. The V call is TRBV6-5, the J call TRBJ2-3, with 9 bases aligning to TRBD1. From germline, CDR1 is MNHEY and CDR2 SVGAGI. Unmatched junction bases numbered 3, after V lost 2 bases and J lost 3 bases. The CDR3 consists of 15 residues. This chain's CDR3 is CASSYNRGLTDTQYF. The CDR3 DNA is TGTGCCAGCAGTTACAACAGGGGGCTGACAGATACGCAGTATTTT.

V gene TRBV12-3 or TRBV12-4 combines with J gene TRBJ2-7, with D uncertain. Deletions cut 2 bases from V and 4 bases from J, with 12 bases between. The CDR3 loop spans 14 amino acids. The CDR3 is CASSLTLSPYEQYF. As DNA, the CDR3 is TGTGCCAGCAGTTTAACCCTTTCGCCGTACGAGCAGTACTTC.

This clone was seen many times. V usage is TRBV7-2 and J usage is TRBJ2-7; TRBD1 matches 8 bases. Looked up from germline, CDR1 is SGHTA and CDR2 is FQGNSA. The CDR3 contains 15 residues. V trimming: 5 bases; J trimming: 4 bases; junction bases outside the gene matches: 10. CDR3 amino acids: CASSPSFTGGYEQYF. The CDR3 region has the DNA TGTGCCAGCAGCCCCTCCTTCACAGGGGGGTACGAGCAGTACTTC.

The table lists this clone with many counts. The chain uses TRBV30 and TRBJ1-3; D is possibly TRBD1 (5 bases). Germline lookup yields CDR1 GTSNPN and CDR2 SVGIG (reference sequence). The ends were cut back, 4 bases at V and 4 bases at J, with 8 bases in the middle. The CDR3 is 12 residues long. The CDR3 region is CAWTREGNTIYF. The CDR3, as DNA: TGTGCCTGGACCAGGGAGGGAAACACCATATATTTT.

The chain recombines TRBV20-1 with TRBJ2-3, with 14 bases lining up with TRBD2. V dropped 6 bases and J dropped 0; count of bases not matched to a gene: 2. CDR3 size: 15 residues. The germline V gene encodes CDR1 DFQATT and CDR2 SNEGSKA (reference sequence). CDR3 nucleotide sequence: TGCAGTGCGAGGACTAGCGGGGGGAGCACAGATACGCAGTATTTT. Protein sequence: CSARTSGGSTDTQYF.

This clone was observed many times. Just one base apart from a much larger clone, this may be a read error. This chain joins TRBV28 and TRBJ1-2; TRBD1 aligns across 10 bases. The CDR3 is 14 amino acids. The germline CDR1 and CDR2 sequences are MDHEN and SYDVKM. CDR3 nucleotide sequence: TGTACCAGCAGGGGGACAGGGGACCCCAAAGGCTACACCTTC. As protein: CTSRGTGDPKGYTF.

This clone was picked up many times. The J gene is TRBJ2-1, the V gene TRBV20-1, with 11 bases that match TRBD2. V shed 5 bases, J shed 9 bases, and the junction held 9 bases outside the gene matches. Germline-derived CDR1 and CDR2 are DFQATT and SNEGSKA (reference sequence). The CDR3 runs 14 residues. The CDR3, as DNA: TGCAGTGCTCCGAATAGCGGGGGGGCGTTTGAGCAGTTCTTC. Translation gives CSAPNSGGAFEQFF.

Regarding this clone: The junction shows a germline mismatch at one end, possibly a read error. The same CDR3 arises from other DNA sequences in this sample as well. This chain uses TRBV7-2 with TRBJ2-1; 11 bases map to TRBD2. Germline V gene sequence: CDR1 SGHTA, CDR2 FQGNSA. The CDR3 covers 18 residues. The CDR3 DNA reads as TGTGCCAGCAGCATAGCGGGGGGGCGCCCCAGCTCCTACAATGAGCAGTTCTTC. This codes for CASSIAGGRPSSYNEQFF.

Only a few counts were recorded for this clone. J is TRBJ1-5 and V is TRBV28; a weak D match, TRBD1 (6 bases). The germline V gene encodes CDR1 MDHEN and CDR2 SYDVKM. This CDR3 spans 12 amino acids. Trimming stripped 7 bases from V and 7 bases from J, with 11 bases between. CDR3 region: CASNGGIQPQHF. CDR3 nucleotides: TGTGCCAGCAATGGGGGCATACAGCCCCAGCATTTT.

This clone was counted ten times or more. The chain uses TRBV5-1 and TRBJ2-3; the D gene is possibly TRBD2 (5 bases). The V gene's germline CDR1 is SGHRS and CDR2 YFSETQ. V lost 3 bases and J 6 bases, leaving 14 bases between the germline ends. This CDR3 region has 14 residues. The CDR3 here is CASSSGMLGDTQYF. Here the CDR3 DNA reads TGCGCCAGCAGCTCGGGGATGCTAGGGGATACGCAGTATTTT.

This clone was counted at least ten times. V gene TRBV2 combines with J gene TRBJ2-7; 9 bases match TRBD2. The CDR3 has 16 amino acids. Germline values: CDR1 SNHLY, CDR2 FYNNEI. J gave up 5 bases and V 1 base, and 9 bases lay outside the gene matches. The CDR3 nucleotides read TGTGCCAGCAGTGAAGGGCCACGAAGCGGGAGGCACGAGCAGTACTTC. This encodes CASSEGPRSGRHEQYF.

V and J are TRBV27 and TRBJ2-2; D is ambiguous. In germline, CDR1 is MNHEY, CDR2 SMNVEV (reference sequence). The CDR3 loop spans 17 amino acids. With 5 bases removed from V and 4 bases from J, the gap between germline ends came to 20 bases. CDR3 nucleotides: TGTGCCAGCAGTAACTCCCCGAAGACCGCAAGCACCGGGGAGCTGTTTTTT. This encodes CASSNSPKTASTGELFF.

This clone has a count of ten or more. This rearrangement joins TRBV20-1 to TRBJ2-1; D is perhaps TRBD1 or TRBD2 (5 bases each). CDR1 DFQATT and CDR2 SNEGSKA come from the germline V gene (reference sequence). The germline V and J ends were trimmed by 5 bases and 14 bases, with 16 bases remaining between them. The CDR3 runs 11 residues. The CDR3 DNA sequence: TGCAGTGCTTTGTCAGGGCCAGCGGAGTTCTTC. The encoded protein is CSALSGPAEFF.

This clone has ten or more counts. The chain links TRBV18 to TRBJ1-4; the match to TRBD1 covers 7 bases. V was clipped by 3 bases and J by 2 bases; unmatched bases: 3. The CDR3 contains 15 residues. Germline V gene lookup returns CDR1 KGHSH and CDR2 LQKENI. The CDR3 loop reads CASSPDRVTNEKLFF. In DNA, the CDR3 is TGTGCCAGCTCACCCGACAGGGTCACTAATGAAAAACTGTTTTTT.

This clone was seen only a few times. This sequence joins TRBV12-3 or TRBV12-4 and TRBJ1-1; no clear D. There are 14 residues in the CDR3. V was shortened by 6 bases and J by 7 bases, with 18 bases between the two germline ends. CDR3 residues: CASSPNGVGNEAFF. The CDR3 DNA reads TGTGCCAGCAGCCCGAACGGGGTTGGTAATGAAGCTTTCTTT.

This clone was seen many times. V gene TRBV7-9 combines with J gene TRBJ2-7; D perhaps matches TRBD2 (5 bases). CDR1 and CDR2 from the germline V gene are SEHNR and FQNEAQ (reference sequence). V was trimmed by 2 bases and J by 6 bases, leaving 8 bases between them. This CDR3 region has 12 residues. This CDR3 is CASSLLASEQYF. Written as DNA, the CDR3 is TGTGCCAGCAGCTTACTAGCAAGCGAGCAGTACTTC.

This clone appeared a few times. J is TRBJ1-5 and V is TRBV19; tentatively, D is TRBD1 (6 bases). Germline V gives CDR1 LNHDA, CDR2 SQIVND (reference sequence). This CDR3 spans 13 amino acids. The V end was cut by 10 bases, the J end by 0 bases, with 10 bases between. In DNA form, the CDR3 reads TGTGCCACCAGGGGCTATAGCAATCAGCCCCAGCATTTT. Translating gives CATRGYSNQPQHF.

This clone was counted a few times. V usage is TRBV3-1 and J usage is TRBJ1-5; D not certain. V lost 3 bases to trimming and J lost 3 bases, with 9 bases between them. The V gene's germline CDR1 is LGHDT and CDR2 YNNKEL (reference sequence). The CDR3 has 14 amino acids. Here the CDR3 reads CASSHGGNNQPQHF. DNA of the CDR3: TGTGCCAGCAGCCATGGAGGTAACAATCAGCCCCAGCATTTT.

This clone was picked up many times. This rearrangement joins TRBV20-1 to TRBJ1-1; D is ambiguous. Trimming took off 3 bases at V and 11 bases at J, with 13 bases between the two ends. CDR1 and CDR2 (germline): DFQATT, SNEGSKA (reference sequence). CDR3 length equals 11 residues. This CDR3 is CSASANPGAFF. The CDR3 DNA follows: TGCAGTGCTAGCGCAAACCCGGGGGCTTTCTTT.

This clone qualifies as medium-sized. The V and J genes are TRBV6-1 and TRBJ2-7, with TRBD1 identical over 8 bases. CDR3 length: 14 amino acids. Germline V gene lookup returns CDR1 MNHNS and CDR2 SASEGT. V lost 5 bases and J lost 5; bases outside the gene matches: 8. In nucleotides, the CDR3 is TGTGCCAGCAGTAACAGGGGGTCGGCGGACGAGCAGTACTTC. The encoded protein is CASSNRGSADEQYF.